Listed here are 12 T cell receptor beta chains from one sample, sequenced in a study of T cell responses to AZD1222 COVID-19 vaccine. Sequencing used immunoSEQ multiplex PCR; TCRdb keeps in-frame clones, though not all of them. The sample lists 50,000 to 75,000 clones; 76% were seen once. The sequencing here drew on peripheral blood, taken on day 0 of AZD1222 vaccination. These receptors were obtained from an adult in good health.

The J gene is TRBJ2-1, the V gene TRBV7-2; 12 nucleotides match TRBD2. The junction had 2 bases not matched to a gene; V was cut back by 3 bases and J by 5 bases. The V gene's germline CDR1 is SGHTA and CDR2 FQGNSA. This CDR3 is built from 15 residues. This CDR3 is CASSLLAGGNNEQFF. In DNA, the CDR3 is TGTGCCAGCAGCTTGCTAGCGGGGGGGAACAATGAGCAGTTCTTC.

CDR3 DNA: TGTGCCAGCAGTCCCTACACCGGGGAGCTGTTTTTT. Translated, it gives CASSPYTGELFF. The chain combines TRBV6-5 with TRBJ2-2; D is undetermined. V lost 5 bases and J 3 bases, leaving 4 bases between the germline ends. Germline lookup yields CDR1 MNHEY and CDR2 SVGAGI. This CDR3 has 12 amino acids.

The gene calls are TRBV6-5 and TRBJ2-1; TRBD1 aligns across 10 bases. The CDR3 extends over 14 amino acids. Germline V gene sequence: CDR1 MNHEY, CDR2 SVGAGI. V gave up 5 bases and J gave up 7 bases; unmatched junction bases: 5. The CDR3: CASSRDRGGNEQFF. CDR3 sequence (DNA): TGTGCCAGCAGTCGGGACAGGGGAGGAAATGAGCAGTTCTTC.

This clone was observed a single time. The V gene is TRBV7-9, the J gene TRBJ2-3, with 13 nucleotides matching TRBD2. The CDR3 has 16 amino acids. V trimming: 4 bases; J trimming: 3 bases; junction bases outside the gene matches: 4. Germline CDR1 SEHNR, CDR2 FQNEAQ (reference sequence). The CDR3 spells CASSSMTSGGTDTQYF. DNA of the CDR3: TGTGCCAGCAGCTCGATGACTAGCGGGGGGACAGATACGCAGTATTTT. Variable domain in full (rest from reference TRBV7-9 and TRBJ2-3): DTGVSQNPRHKITKRGQNVTFRCDPISEHNRLYWYRQTLGQGPEFLTYFQNEAQLEKSRLLSDRFSAERPKGSFSTLEIQRTEQGDSAMYLCASSSMTSGGTDTQYFGPGTRLTVL.

This clone has just a few counts. V and J are TRBV18 and TRBJ2-1, with a tentative D call TRBD1 (6 bases). Per germline, CDR1 KGHSH and CDR2 LQKENI. The germline V and J ends were trimmed by 2 bases and 6 bases, with 11 bases remaining between them. The CDR3 length is 14 residues. DNA for the CDR3: TGTGCCAGCTCACCATTACAGGGTGGCAATGAGCAGTTCTTC. This gives the protein CASSPLQGGNEQFF.

In its sample, this clone was seen once. The chain uses TRBV2 and TRBJ1-2, with 11 bases matching TRBD1. This CDR3 spans 17 amino acids. V dropped 6 bases and J dropped 9; count of bases not matched to a gene: 18. In germline, CDR1 is SNHLY, CDR2 FYNNEI. The DNA for the CDR3 is TGTGCCAGCAGCTATCTTCAGCCGGGACAGGGGGAATTAAGCTACACCTTC. Its translation: CASSYLQPGQGELSYTF. The entire variable domain, with the rest obtained from reference TRBV2 and TRBJ1-2, is as follows: EPEVTQTPSHQVTQMGQEVILRCVPISNHLYFYWYRQILGQKVEFLVSFYNNEISEKSEIFDDQFSVERPDGSNFTLKIRSTKLEDSAMYFCASSYLQPGQGELSYTFGSGTRLTVV.

The sample holds one count of this clone. V gene TRBV5-4 combines with J gene TRBJ2-1, with no clear D. This CDR3 region has 14 residues. CDR1 is SGHNT and CDR2 is YYREEE in the germline V gene (reference sequence). The germline V and J ends were trimmed by 0 bases and 6 bases, with 10 bases remaining between them. CDR3 DNA sequence: TGTGCCAGCAGCTTGGCCGCGGCAGTCAATGAGCAGTTCTTC. Protein: CASSLAAAVNEQFF.

The chain is built from TRBV7-2 and TRBJ1-2; maybe TRBD1 (5 bases). In germline, CDR1 is SGHTA, CDR2 FQGNSA. Trimming took 6 bases from V and 2 from J, leaving 19 bases between them. The length of the CDR3 is 16 residues. The CDR3 nucleotides read TGTGCCAGCAGTCAGGAAAACGGGGCGCGGAACTATGGCTACACCTTC. As protein: CASSQENGARNYGYTF.

The CDR3 loop reads CASSASQGVRTEAFF. The CDR3 region has the DNA TGTGCCAGCAGCGCGTCCCAGGGTGTTAGGACTGAAGCTTTCTTT. V is TRBV9 and J is TRBJ1-1; TRBD1 might be the D (5 bases). The V and J ends lost 3 bases and 5 bases respectively, with 17 bases between them. Germline V gives CDR1 SGDLS, CDR2 YYNGEE. This CDR3 is 15 amino acids long. Variable domain in full (rest from reference TRBV9 and TRBJ1-1): DSGVTQTPKHLITATGQRVTLRCSPRSGDLSVYWYQQSLDQGLQFLIQYYNGEERAKGNILERFSAQQFPDLHSELNLSSLELGDSALYFCASSASQGVRTEAFFGQGTRLTVV.

J is TRBJ2-7 and V is TRBV5-4; TRBD2 aligns across 7 bases. Unmatched junction bases numbered 3, after V lost 0 bases and J lost 3 bases. CDR3 size: 14 residues. Germline assignment: CDR1 SGHNT and CDR2 YYREEE (reference sequence). The CDR3 sequence: CASSLAGLSYEQYF. CDR3 in DNA: TGTGCCAGCAGCTTGGCGGGACTAAGCTACGAGCAGTACTTC.

There are a few counts of this clone. This chain uses TRBV3-1 (or the pseudogene TRBV3-2) with TRBJ1-2; TRBD1 is a possible D gene (6 bases). This CDR3 region has 15 residues. V was pared by 4 bases and J by 2 bases, with 14 bases between. Germline V gene data show CDR1 as LGHDT and CDR2 as YNNKEL (reference sequence). CDR3 in DNA: TGTGCCAGCAGCCCTGAGCAGGGGAGCAACTATGGCTACACCTTC. Translated, it gives CASSPEQGSNYGYTF.

The V call is TRBV4-2, the J call TRBJ2-3; 8 bases map to TRBD1. The CDR3 is made up of 17 amino acids. The V and J ends lost 4 bases and 4 bases, in that order; junction bases with no gene match: 13. Germline-derived CDR1 and CDR2 are LGHNA and YNFKEQ. CDR3 nucleotides: TGTGCCAGCAGCCCGTTAAACCAGGGGGCTGGGGCAGATACGCAGTATTTT. Translated, it gives CASSPLNQGAGADTQYF.